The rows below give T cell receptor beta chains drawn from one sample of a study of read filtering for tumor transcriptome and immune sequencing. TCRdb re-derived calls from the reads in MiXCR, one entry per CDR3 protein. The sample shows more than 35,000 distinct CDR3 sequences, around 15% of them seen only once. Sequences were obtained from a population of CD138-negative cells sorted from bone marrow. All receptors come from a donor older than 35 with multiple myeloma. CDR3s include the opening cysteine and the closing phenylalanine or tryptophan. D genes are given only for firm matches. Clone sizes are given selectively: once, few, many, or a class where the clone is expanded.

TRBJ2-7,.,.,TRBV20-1,TGCAGTGCTTTCTCGGACTCCTACGAGCAGTACTTC,CSAFSDSYEQYF
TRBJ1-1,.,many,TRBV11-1,TGTGCCAGCAGCCGCACAGAGAACACTGAAGCTTTCTTT,CASSRTENTEAFF
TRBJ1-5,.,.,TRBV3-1,TGTGCCAGCAGCCACCTTGACAGCAATCAGCCCCAGCATTTT,CASSHLDSNQPQHF
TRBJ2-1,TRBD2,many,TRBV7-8,TGTGCCAGCAGCTTATGGCGGGGGGTTTACAATGAGCAGTTCTTC,CASSLWRGVYNEQFF
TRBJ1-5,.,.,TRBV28,TGTGCCAGCAGTTTTCAGCCCCAGCATTTT,CASSFQPQHF
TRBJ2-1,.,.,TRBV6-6,TGTGCCAGCAGTTACGTTGCCTCCTGGGGCAATGAGCGGTTCTTC,CASSYVASWGNERFF
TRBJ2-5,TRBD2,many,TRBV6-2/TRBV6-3,TGTGCCAGCAGTTCCCAAGGATTTAGCGGGGGGGAAGAGACCCAGTACTTC,CASSSQGFSGGEETQYF
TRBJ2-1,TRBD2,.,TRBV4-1,TGCGCCAGCAGACAAGGACCCAGCGGGCTAGCGGCGGGACTCGGGGTCAATGAGCAGTTCTTC,CASRQGPSGLAAGLGVNEQFF
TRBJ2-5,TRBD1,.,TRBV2,TGTGCCACCCTGGACAGGGGTGAGACCCAGTACTTC,CATLDRGETQYF
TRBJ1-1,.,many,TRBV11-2,TGTGCCAGCAGCGTCGGACGGGTGAACACTGAAGCTTTCTTT,CASSVGRVNTEAFF
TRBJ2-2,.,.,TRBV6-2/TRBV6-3,TGTGCCAGCAGGGACCGACATGACACCGGGGAGCTGCCTTTT,CASRDRHDTGELPF
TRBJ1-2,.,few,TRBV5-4,TGTGCCAGCGGGACCCGACCGGCTGACTATGGCTACACCTTC,CASGTRPADYGYTF
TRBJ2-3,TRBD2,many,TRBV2,TGTGCCAGTACGGGACTAGCGGGTGGCACAGATACGCAGTATTTT,CASTGLAGGTDTQYF
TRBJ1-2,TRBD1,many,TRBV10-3,TGTGCCATCCGTTCGACAGGGGATTTTAGCGGCTACACCTTC,CAIRSTGDFSGYTF
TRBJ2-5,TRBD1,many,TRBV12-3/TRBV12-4,TGTGCCAGCAGTCCCCGACAGGGAAGGGGGCAAGAGACCCAGTACTTC,CASSPRQGRGQETQYF
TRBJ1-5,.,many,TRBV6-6,TGTGCCAGCAGTTACGGAGGGATGAGCAATCAGCCCCAGCATTTT,CASSYGGMSNQPQHF
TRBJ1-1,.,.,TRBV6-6,TGTGCCAGCAGTTACGCGGACGAGAACACTGAAGCTTTCTTT,CASSYADENTEAFF
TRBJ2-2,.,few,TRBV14,TGTGCCAGCAGCCAAGTAGGGACACCCCACGACGGGGAGCTGTTTTTT,CASSQVGTPHDGELFF
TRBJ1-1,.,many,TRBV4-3,TGCGCCAGCAGCCAAGGGGAGGGAAAGGGAACGAACACTGAAGCTTTCTTT,CASSQGEGKGTNTEAFF
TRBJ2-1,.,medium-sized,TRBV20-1,TGCAGTGCTAGGGGGGGATGGAACAATAATGAGCAGTTCTTC,CSARGGWNNNEQFF
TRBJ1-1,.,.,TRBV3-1,TGTGCCAGCAGCCAAGAAGGCAGGGAAGCTTTCTTT,CASSQEGREAFF
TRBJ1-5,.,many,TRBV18,TGTGCCAGCTCACCTGGACCGAATCAGCCCCAGCATTTT,CASSPGPNQPQHF
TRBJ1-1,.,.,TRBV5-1,TGCGCCAGCAGGTTGTCCCGGCTGAACACTGAAGCTTTCTTT,CASRLSRLNTEAFF
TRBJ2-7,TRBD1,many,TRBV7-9,TGTGCCAGCAGCTTTATCACAGGGGTAAAGGGACGCTACGAGCAGTACTTC,CASSFITGVKGRYEQYF
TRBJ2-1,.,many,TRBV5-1,TGCGCCAGCAGGTCTCGTAGGGACAATGAGCAGTTCTTC,CASRSRRDNEQFF
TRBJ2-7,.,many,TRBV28,TGTGCCACCGGGGGACAGAGCTACGAGCAGTACTTC,CATGGQSYEQYF
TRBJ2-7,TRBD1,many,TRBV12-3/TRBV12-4,TGTGCCAGCAGTCGGGGACAGAACTCCTACGAGCAGTACTTC,CASSRGQNSYEQYF